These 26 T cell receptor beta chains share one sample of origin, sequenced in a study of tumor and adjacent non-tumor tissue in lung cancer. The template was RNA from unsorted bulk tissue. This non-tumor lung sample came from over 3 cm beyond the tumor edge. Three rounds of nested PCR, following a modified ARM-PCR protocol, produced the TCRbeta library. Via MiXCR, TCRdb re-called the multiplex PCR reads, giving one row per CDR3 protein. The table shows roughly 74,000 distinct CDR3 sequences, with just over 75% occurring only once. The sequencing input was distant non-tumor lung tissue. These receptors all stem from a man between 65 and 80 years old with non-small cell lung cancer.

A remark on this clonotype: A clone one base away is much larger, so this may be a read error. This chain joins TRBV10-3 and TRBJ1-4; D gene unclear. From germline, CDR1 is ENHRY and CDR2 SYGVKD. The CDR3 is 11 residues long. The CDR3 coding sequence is TGTGCCAACAGTGATGGTGAAAAACTGTTTTTT. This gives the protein CANSDGEKLFF.

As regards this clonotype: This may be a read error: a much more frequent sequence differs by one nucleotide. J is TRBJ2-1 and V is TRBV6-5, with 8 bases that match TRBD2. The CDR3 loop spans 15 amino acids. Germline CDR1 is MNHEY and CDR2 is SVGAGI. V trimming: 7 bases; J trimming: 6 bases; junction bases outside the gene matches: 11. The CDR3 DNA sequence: TGTGCCAGCACCTCGGAACTAGCGGATTTCAATGAGCAGTTCTTC. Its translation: CASTSELADFNEQFF.

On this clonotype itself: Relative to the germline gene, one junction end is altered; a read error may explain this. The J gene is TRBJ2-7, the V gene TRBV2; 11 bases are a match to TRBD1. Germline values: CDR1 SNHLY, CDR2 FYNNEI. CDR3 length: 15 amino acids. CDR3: CTSSRPGQGVSEQYF. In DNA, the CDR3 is TGTACCAGCAGTAGACCGGGACAGGGGGTTTCCGAGCAGTACTTC.

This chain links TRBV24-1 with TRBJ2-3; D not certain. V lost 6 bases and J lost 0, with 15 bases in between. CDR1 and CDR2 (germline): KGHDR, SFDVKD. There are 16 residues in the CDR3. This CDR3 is CATSHPTTRSTDTQYF. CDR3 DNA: TGTGCCACCAGTCATCCCACGACAAGGAGCACAGATACGCAGTATTTT.

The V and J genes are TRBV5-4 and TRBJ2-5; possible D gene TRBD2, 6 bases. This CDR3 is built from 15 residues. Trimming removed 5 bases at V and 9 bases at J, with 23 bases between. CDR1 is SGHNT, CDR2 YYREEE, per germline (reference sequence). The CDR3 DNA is TGTGCCAGCAGTTGGCTGGGGGGTAACCAAGCGGCCCAGTACTTC. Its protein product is CASSWLGGNQAAQYF.

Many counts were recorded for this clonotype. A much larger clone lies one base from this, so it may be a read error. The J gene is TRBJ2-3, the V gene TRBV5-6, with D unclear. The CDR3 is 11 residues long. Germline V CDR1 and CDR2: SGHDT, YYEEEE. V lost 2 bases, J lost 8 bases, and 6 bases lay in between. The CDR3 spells CASSFEGTQYF. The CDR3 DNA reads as TGTGCCAGCAGCTTTGAAGGTACGCAGTATTTT.

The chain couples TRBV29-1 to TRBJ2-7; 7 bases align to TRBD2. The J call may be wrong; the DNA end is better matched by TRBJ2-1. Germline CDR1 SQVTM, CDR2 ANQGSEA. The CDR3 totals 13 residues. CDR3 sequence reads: CSVGTTGAGEQFF. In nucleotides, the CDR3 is TGCAGCGTCGGGACTACCGGAGCCGGGGAGCAGTTCTTC.

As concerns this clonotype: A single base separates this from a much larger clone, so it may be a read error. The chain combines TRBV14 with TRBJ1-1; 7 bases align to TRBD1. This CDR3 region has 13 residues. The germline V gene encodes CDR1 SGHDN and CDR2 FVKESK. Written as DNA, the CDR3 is TGTGCCAGCAGCCATATCAGGGGGAGGGAAGCTCTCTTT. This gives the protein CASSHIRGREALF.

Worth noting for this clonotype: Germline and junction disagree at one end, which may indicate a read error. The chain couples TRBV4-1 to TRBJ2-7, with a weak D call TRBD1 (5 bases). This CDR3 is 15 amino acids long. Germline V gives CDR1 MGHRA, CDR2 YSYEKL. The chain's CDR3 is CSSSRGIGRASEQYF. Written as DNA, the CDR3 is TGCTCCAGCAGCCGCGGTATCGGCAGGGCGAGCGAGCAGTACTTC.

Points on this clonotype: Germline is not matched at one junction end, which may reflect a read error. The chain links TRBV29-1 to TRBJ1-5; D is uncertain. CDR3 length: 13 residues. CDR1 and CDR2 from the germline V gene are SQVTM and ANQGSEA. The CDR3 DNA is TGCAGCGTTCTGACGTATAGTAATCATCCCCAGCATTTT. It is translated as CSVLTYSNHPQHF.

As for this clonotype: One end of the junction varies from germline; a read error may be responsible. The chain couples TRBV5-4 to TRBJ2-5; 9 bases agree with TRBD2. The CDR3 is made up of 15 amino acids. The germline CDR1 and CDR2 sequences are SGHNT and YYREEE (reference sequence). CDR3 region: CASSLRGGNQETQYF. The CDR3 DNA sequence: TGTGCTAGCAGCTTGCGGGGGGGTAACCAGGAGACCCAGTACTTC. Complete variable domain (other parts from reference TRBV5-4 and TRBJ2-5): ETGVTQSPTHLIKTRGQQVTLRCSSQSGHNTVSWYQQALGQGPQFIFQYYREEENGRGNFPPRFSGLQFPNYSSELNVNALELDDSALYLCASSLRGGNQETQYFGPGTRLLVL.

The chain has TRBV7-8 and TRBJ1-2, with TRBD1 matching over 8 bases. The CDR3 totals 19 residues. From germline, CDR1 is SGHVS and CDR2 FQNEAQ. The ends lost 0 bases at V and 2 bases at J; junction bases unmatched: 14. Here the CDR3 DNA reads TGTGCCAGCAGCTTAGCGCTGGCAGGGGGCGCGGGGGAAAACTATGGCTACACCTTC. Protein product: CASSLALAGGAGENYGYTF.

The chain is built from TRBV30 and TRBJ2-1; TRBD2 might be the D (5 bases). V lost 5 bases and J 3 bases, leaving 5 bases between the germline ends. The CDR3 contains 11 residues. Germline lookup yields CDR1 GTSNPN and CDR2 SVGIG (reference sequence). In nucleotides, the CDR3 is TGTGCCTGGGAGGGCTACAATGAGCAGTTCTTC. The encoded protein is CAWEGYNEQFF.

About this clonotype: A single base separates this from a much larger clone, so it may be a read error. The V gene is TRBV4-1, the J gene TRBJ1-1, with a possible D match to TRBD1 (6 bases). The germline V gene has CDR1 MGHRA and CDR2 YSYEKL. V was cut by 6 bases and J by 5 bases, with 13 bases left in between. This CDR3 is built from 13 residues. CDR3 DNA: TGCGCCAGCAGGGGGGGGACACGGACTGAAGCTTTCTTT. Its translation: CASRGGTRTEAFF.

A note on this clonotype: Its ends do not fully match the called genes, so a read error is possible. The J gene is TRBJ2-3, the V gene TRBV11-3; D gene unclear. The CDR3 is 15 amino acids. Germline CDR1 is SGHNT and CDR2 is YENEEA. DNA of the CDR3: TGTGCCAGCACCCGTCGAGATGTAAGCACAGATACGCAGTGTTTT. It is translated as CASTRRDVSTDTQCF. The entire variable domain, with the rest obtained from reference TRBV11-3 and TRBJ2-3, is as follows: EAGVVQSPRYKIIEKKQPVAFWCNPISGHNTLYWYLQNLGQGPELLIRYENEEAVDDSQLPKDRFSAERLKGVDSTLKIQPAELGDSAVYLCASTRRDVSTDTQCFGPGTRLTVL.

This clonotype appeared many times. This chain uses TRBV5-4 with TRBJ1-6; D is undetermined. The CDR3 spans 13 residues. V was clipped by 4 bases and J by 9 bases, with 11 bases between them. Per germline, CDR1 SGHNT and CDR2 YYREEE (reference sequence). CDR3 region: CASSPPVGSPLHF. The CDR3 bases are TGTGCCAGCAGCCCCCCGGTCGGTTCACCCCTCCACTTT.

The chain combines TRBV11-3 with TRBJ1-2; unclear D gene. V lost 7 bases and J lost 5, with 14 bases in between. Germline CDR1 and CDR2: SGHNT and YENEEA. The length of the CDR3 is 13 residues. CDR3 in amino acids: CASTPRRRYGYTF. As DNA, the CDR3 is TGTGCCAGCACCCCGCGACGGAGATATGGCTACACCTTC.

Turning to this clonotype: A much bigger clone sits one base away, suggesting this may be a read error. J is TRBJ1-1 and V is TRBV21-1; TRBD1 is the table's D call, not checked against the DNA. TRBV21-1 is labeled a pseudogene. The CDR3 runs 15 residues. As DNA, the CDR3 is TGTGCCAGCAGCAAGTTGAGCGACAGGGCCACTGAAGTTTTCTTT. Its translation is CASSKLSDRATEVFF.

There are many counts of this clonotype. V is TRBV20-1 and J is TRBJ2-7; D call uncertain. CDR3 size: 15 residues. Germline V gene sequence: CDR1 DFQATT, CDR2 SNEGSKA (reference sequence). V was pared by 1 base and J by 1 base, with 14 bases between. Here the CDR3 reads CSARVQASQSYEQYF. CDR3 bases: TGCAGTGCTAGAGTTCAGGCCAGTCAATCCTACGAGCAGTACTTC.

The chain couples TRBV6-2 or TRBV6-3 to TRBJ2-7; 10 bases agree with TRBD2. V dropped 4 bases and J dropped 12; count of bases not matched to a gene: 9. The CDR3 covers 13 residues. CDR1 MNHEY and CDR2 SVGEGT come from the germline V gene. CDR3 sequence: CASSSLAGAYTYF. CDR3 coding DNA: TGTGCCAGCAGTTCCCTAGCGGGAGCGTATACGTACTTC.

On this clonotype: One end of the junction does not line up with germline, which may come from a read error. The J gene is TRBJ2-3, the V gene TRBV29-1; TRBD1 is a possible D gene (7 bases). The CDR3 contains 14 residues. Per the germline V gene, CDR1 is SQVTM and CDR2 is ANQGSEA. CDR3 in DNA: TGCAGTGTTGTTATGGCAGGGGGGCCAGATACGAAGTATTTC. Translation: CSVVMAGGPDTKYF.

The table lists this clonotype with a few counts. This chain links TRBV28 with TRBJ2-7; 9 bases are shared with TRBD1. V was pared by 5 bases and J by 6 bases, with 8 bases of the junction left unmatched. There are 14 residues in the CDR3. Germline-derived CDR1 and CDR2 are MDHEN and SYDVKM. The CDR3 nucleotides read TGTGCCAGCAGTCAATTCGGACAGGGGAGCGAGCAGTACTTC. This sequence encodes CASSQFGQGSEQYF. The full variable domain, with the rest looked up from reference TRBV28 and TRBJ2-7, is DVKVTQSSRYLVKRTGEKVFLECVQDMDHENMFWYRQDPGLGLRLIYFSYDVKMKEKGDIPEGYSVSREKKERFSLILESASTNQTSMYLCASSQFGQGSEQYFGPGTRLTVT.

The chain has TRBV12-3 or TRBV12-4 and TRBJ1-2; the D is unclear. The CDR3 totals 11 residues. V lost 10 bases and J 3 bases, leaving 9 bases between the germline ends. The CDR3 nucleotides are TGTGCCAATAGTAACGACTATGGCTACACCTTC. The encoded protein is CANSNDYGYTF.

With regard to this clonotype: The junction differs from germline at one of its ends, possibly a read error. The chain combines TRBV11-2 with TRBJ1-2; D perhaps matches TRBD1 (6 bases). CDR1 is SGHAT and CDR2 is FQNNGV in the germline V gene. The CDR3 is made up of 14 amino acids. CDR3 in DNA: TGTGCCAGCAGCGTTCAGGGGAGGGATTATGCCTACACCTTC. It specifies CASSVQGRDYAYTF.

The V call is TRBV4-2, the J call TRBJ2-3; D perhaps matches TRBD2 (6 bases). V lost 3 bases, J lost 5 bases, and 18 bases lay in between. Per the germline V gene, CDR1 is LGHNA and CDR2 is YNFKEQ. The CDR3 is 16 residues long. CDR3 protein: CASSHLGSGTEDTQYF. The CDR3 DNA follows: TGTGCCAGCAGCCATTTGGGTAGCGGTACGGAAGATACGCAGTATTTT.

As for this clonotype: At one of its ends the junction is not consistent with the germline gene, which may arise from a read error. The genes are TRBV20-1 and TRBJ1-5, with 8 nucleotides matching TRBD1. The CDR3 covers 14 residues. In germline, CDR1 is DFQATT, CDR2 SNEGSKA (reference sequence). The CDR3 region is CSAIDRGSNKPQHF. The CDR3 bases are TGCAGTGCCATCGACAGGGGTAGCAATAAGCCCCAGCATTTT.